The rows below give T cell receptor beta chains drawn from one sample of a study of CD8 T cells in ankylosing spondylitis. TCRdb fed the 5' RACE reads into MiXCR, producing one record per CDR3 protein. This sample yields 180,000 or so distinct CDR3 sequences, of which around 10% are seen a single time; about 27% belongs to the top ten. Input material: blood, either unsorted or a sorted T cell fraction (not recorded which). The source is a male donor with ankylosing spondylitis or in good health (not recorded which). CDR3s include the opening cysteine and the closing phenylalanine or tryptophan. Fields, in order: D gene, V gene, clone size, J gene, CDR3 protein, CDR3 DNA. The D gene is left open where the match is weak. Size is omitted from some rows. Given values are once, few, many or a class for expanded clones.

-,TRBV5-6,many,TRBJ1-4,CASSFGGRLGEKLFF,TGTGCCAGCAGCTTCGGGGGCAGACTAGGAGAAAAACTGTTTTTT
-,TRBV29-1,-,TRBJ2-7,CSVLGNYEQYF,TGCAGCGTTTTAGGCAACTACGAGCAGTACTTC
TRBD2,TRBV7-9,-,TRBJ2-3,CASSIGTSGDTDTQYF,TGTGCCAGCAGCATAGGGACTAGCGGCGACACAGATACGCAGTATTTT
-,TRBV10-3,many,TRBJ2-1,CAINGLADNEQFF,TGTGCCATCAATGGGCTAGCAGACAATGAGCAGTTCTTC
-,TRBV20-1,many,TRBJ1-1,CSARGGSLNTEAFF,TGCAGTGCTAGAGGGGGCAGCCTGAACACTGAAGCTTTCTTT
-,TRBV6-2/TRBV6-3,-,TRBJ2-3,CASSRIGQAGRDTQYF,TGTGCCAGCAGTCGTATAGGGCAGGCGGGGCGGGATACGCAGTATTTT
TRBD2,TRBV4-2,many,TRBJ2-1,CASSRQEPVGTSPSSSYNEQFF,TGTGCCAGCAGCCGCCAAGAACCGGTCGGGACTAGCCCATCCAGCTCCTACAATGAGCAGTTCTTC
-,TRBV3-1,-,TRBJ1-5,CASSQNILGGSGQPQHF,TGTGCCAGCAGCCAAAACATCCTAGGGGGTTCCGGTCAGCCCCAGCATTTT
-,TRBV7-2,-,TRBJ1-4,CASSLRSGPTVNEKLFF,TGTGCCAGCAGCTTACGGTCGGGGCCAACCGTTAATGAAAAACTGTTTTTT
-,TRBV2,many,TRBJ2-1,CASSDWLNNEQFF,TGTGCCAGCAGTGACTGGCTTAACAATGAGCAGTTCTTC
-,TRBV24-1,-,TRBJ2-1,CATSEGEVYNEQFF,TGTGCCACCAGTGAGGGGGAGGTGTACAATGAGCAGTTCTTC
-,TRBV6-2/TRBV6-3,-,TRBJ2-7,CASSYVGGVYEQYF,TGTGCCAGCAGTTACGTCGGCGGGGTCTACGAGCAGTACTTC
-,TRBV27,few,TRBJ1-6,CASSTAGDYNSPLHF,TGTGCCAGCTCTACAGCGGGGGACTATAATTCACCCCTCCACTTT